This T cell receptor beta chain was documented in a study of response to subunit inactivated influenza vaccine. Looked up from germline, CDR1 is LGHDT and CDR2 is YNNKEL (reference sequence). The CDR3 sequence is 14 residues long. Each CDR3 protein is one row after TCRdb ran MiXCR on the RT-PCR reads. The sample holds more than 700,000 distinct CDR3 sequences; approximately 21% are singletons and the top ten take roughly 10%. Study-wide points: The authors suggested that every seasonal influenza vaccination recruits few new T cells.

Notes on this clonotype: Its antigen is unknown. At one of its ends the junction is not consistent with the germline gene, which may arise from a read error.

The receptor comes from a man aged 45-65 years who received an inactivated influenza vaccine. The material sequenced was PBMCs from blood, taken 4 to 6 days after vaccination. This chain uses TRBV3-1 with TRBJ1-1; D uncertain. The CDR3, as DNA: TGTGCCAGCAGCCAAGATCCGTCCGGACCCTGGATATCGTTT. This codes for CASSQDPSGPWISF.